One sample yielded the 28 T cell receptor beta chains listed below, sequenced in a study of shared clonotypes between healthy human individuals. The assay was immunoSEQ multiplex PCR, and TCRdb's table has in-frame clones only and misses some. The sample lists around 940,000 clones, over 75% seen once, with approximately 1.5% in the top ten. Sequencing was done on a sample of memory CD4+ T cells sorted from blood. Subset denoted: CD45RA-negative fraction. These receptors were obtained from a man between 18 and 29 years old in good health.

The chain has TRBV7-9 and TRBJ2-5, with D perhaps TRBD2 (6 bases). This CDR3 has 15 amino acids. Per germline, CDR1 SEHNR and CDR2 FQNEAQ (reference sequence). V dropped 2 bases and J dropped 4 bases, with 14 bases sitting between them. CDR3 amino acids: CASSLPLGSGETQYF. In DNA form, the CDR3 reads TGTGCCAGCAGCTTACCGCTCGGGAGTGGAGAGACCCAGTACTTC.

The CDR3, as DNA: TGTGCCAGCAGCGAAGACAGGGGCACCTACAATGAGCAGTTCTTC. This gives the protein CASSEDRGTYNEQFF. The rearrangement uses TRBV7-2 and TRBJ2-1; 8 nucleotides align to TRBD1. J was trimmed by 2 bases and V by 5 bases; bases with no gene match: 5. There are 15 residues in the CDR3. CDR1 SGHTA and CDR2 FQGNSA come from the germline V gene.

The chain links TRBV11-1 to TRBJ2-5; 7 bases fit TRBD2. Germline V gives CDR1 SGHAT, CDR2 FQDESV (reference sequence). This CDR3 has 12 residues. J lost 3 bases, V lost 10 bases, and 5 bases had no gene match. CDR3 DNA: TGTGCCATCAAGGCGGGGGAAGAGACCCAGTACTTC. Amino acids: CAIKAGEETQYF.

V gene TRBV2 combines with J gene TRBJ2-5, with 12 bases aligning to TRBD2. This CDR3 contains 15 residues. In germline, CDR1 is SNHLY, CDR2 FYNNEI. V was pared by 6 bases and J by 1 base, with 3 bases of the junction left unmatched. The CDR3 sequence: CASSGLAGPQETQYF. In DNA, the CDR3 is TGTGCCAGCAGCGGACTAGCGGGGCCCCAAGAGACCCAGTACTTC. Filled out from reference TRBV2 and TRBJ2-5, the complete variable domain reads EPEVTQTPSHQVTQMGQEVILRCVPISNHLYFYWYRQILGQKVEFLVSFYNNEISEKSEIFDDQFSVERPDGSNFTLKIRSTKLEDSAMYFCASSGLAGPQETQYFGPGTRLLVL.

The chain recombines TRBV5-1 with TRBJ1-1; D is possibly TRBD1 (6 bases). Germline V lookup: CDR1 SGHRS, CDR2 YFSETQ. The CDR3 has 15 residues. V lost 4 bases and J 0 bases, leaving 13 bases between the germline ends. The CDR3 region has the DNA TGCGCCAGCAGCAACCCAGGGGCGATGAACACTGAAGCTTTCTTT. It is translated as CASSNPGAMNTEAFF.

Comments on this clone: Within the sample, other DNA sequences also encode this same CDR3. The V and J genes are TRBV11-2 and TRBJ1-6; D unclear. The CDR3 runs 14 residues. Germline loops: CDR1 SGHAT, CDR2 FQNNGV. Trimming took off 1 base at V and 4 bases at J, with 5 bases between the two ends. CDR3 coding DNA: TGTGCCAGCAGCTTAGTTTCTTATAATTCACCCCTCCACTTT. This gives the protein CASSLVSYNSPLHF.

V and J are TRBV21-1 and TRBJ1-5. TRBV21-1 is a pseudogene. CDR3 size: 15 residues. The DNA for the CDR3 is TGTGCCAGCAGCAAAGAAGGAGGGCGTGATCAGCCCCAGCATTTT. Its translation is CASSKEGGRDQPQHF.

This clone was seen only a few times. The V call is TRBV6-6, the J call TRBJ1-2; TRBD1 agrees at 9 bases. This CDR3 has 14 amino acids. Germline-derived CDR1 and CDR2 are MNHNY and SVGAGI (reference sequence). V shed 0 bases, J shed 8 bases, and the junction held 4 bases outside the gene matches. The CDR3 loop reads CASSYSRTGEGYTF. CDR3 DNA: TGTGCCAGCAGTTACTCGAGGACAGGGGAAGGCTACACCTTC.

The chain joins TRBV18 to TRBJ1-2, with D perhaps TRBD1 (5 bases). In germline, CDR1 is KGHSH, CDR2 LQKENI. CDR3 length: 12 residues. The V end lost 1 base, the J end lost 6 bases, and 6 bases lay between the germline ends. CDR3 sequence reads: CASSPQTDGYTF. CDR3 in DNA: TGTGCCAGCTCACCACAGACAGATGGCTACACCTTC. Supplemented by reference TRBV18 and TRBJ1-2, the full variable domain reads NAGVMQNPRHLVRRRGQEARLRCSPMKGHSHVYWYRQLPEEGLKFMVYLQKENIIDESGMPKERFSAEFPKEGPSILRIQQVVRGDSAAYFCASSPQTDGYTFGSGTRLTVV.

Comment on this clone: The sample holds other DNA sequences that translate to the same CDR3. The CDR3 DNA reads as TGCGCCAGCAGCGGCCTGGGACAGGGTCAAGAGACCCAGTACTTC. This encodes CASSGLGQGQETQYF. The rearrangement joins TRBV5-1 to TRBJ2-5, with 9 bases lining up with TRBD1. The CDR3 totals 15 residues. V lost 4 bases, J lost 2 bases, and 6 bases stayed unmatched. The germline gives CDR1 SGHRS, CDR2 YFSETQ.

The J gene is TRBJ2-4, the V gene TRBV6-1; D remains unclear. The germline V gene has CDR1 MNHNS and CDR2 SASEGT. The CDR3 is 13 residues long. Trimming removed 1 base from V and 15 bases from J, with 16 bases in between. The CDR3 sequence: CASSEVPQSSSYF. Here the CDR3 DNA reads TGTGCCAGCAGTGAAGTGCCGCAGTCGTCTTCGTACTTC.

J is TRBJ2-1 and V is TRBV27; D is perhaps TRBD2 (6 bases). The CDR3 has 18 residues. Trimming pared 2 bases from V and 5 bases from J, leaving 22 bases between. CDR1 MNHEY and CDR2 SMNVEV come from the germline V gene (reference sequence). This chain's CDR3 is CASSLGLEGSLQNNEQFF. The CDR3 nucleotides read TGTGCCAGCAGTTTAGGATTGGAGGGTAGCTTGCAAAACAATGAGCAGTTCTTC.

V is TRBV7-2 and J is TRBJ2-2; TRBD2 matches at 10 bases. The CDR3 contains 15 residues. Germline loops: CDR1 SGHTA, CDR2 FQGNSA. V lost 5 bases to trimming and J lost 6 bases; unmatched junction nucleotides: 6. CDR3 sequence (DNA): TGTGCCAGCAGCCCCAGGGGGACTAGCGCCGGGGAGCTGTTTTTT. Translated: CASSPRGTSAGELFF.

The chain combines TRBV9 with TRBJ2-1; D is possibly TRBD2 (6 bases). Trimming shortened V by 4 bases and J by 4 bases, and 12 bases separated the two germline ends. The CDR3 is 14 residues long. Germline CDR1 is SGDLS and CDR2 is YYNGEE. CDR3 DNA sequence: TGTGCCAGCAGCCAGTCGGGACTTTACAATGAGCAGTTCTTC. Its protein is CASSQSGLYNEQFF.

The chain couples TRBV7-8 to TRBJ1-2; no reliable D call. CDR1 is SGHVS, CDR2 FQNEAQ, per germline. This CDR3 region has 14 residues. V lost 0 bases to trimming and J lost 4 bases, with 9 bases between them. The CDR3: CASSLAQAAYGYTF. In DNA, the CDR3 is TGTGCCAGCAGCTTAGCGCAGGCGGCCTATGGCTACACCTTC.

J is TRBJ2-3 and V is TRBV28, with 9 positions matching TRBD2. Germline V CDR1 and CDR2: MDHEN, SYDVKM. V shed 4 bases and J 2 bases; nucleotides not matched to a gene: 4. The CDR3 is made up of 15 amino acids. The CDR3 sequence: CASSYAGGTTDTQYF. CDR3 nucleotide sequence: TGTGCCAGCAGTTACGCGGGGGGGACCACAGATACGCAGTATTTT.

This clone was counted between two and nine times. CDR3: CASSYKGWTEAFF. CDR3 nucleotide sequence: TGTGCCAGCAGTTATAAGGGTTGGACTGAAGCTTTCTTT. This rearrangement joins TRBV27 to TRBJ1-1; D not certain. The CDR3 extends over 13 amino acids. V gave up 4 bases and J gave up 5 bases, with 11 bases separating them. Per germline, CDR1 MNHEY and CDR2 SMNVEV (reference sequence).

This chain joins TRBV10-3 and TRBJ1-1; TRBD1 matches 7 bases. Per germline, CDR1 ENHRY and CDR2 SYGVKD. CDR3 length: 15 residues. V trimming: 0 bases; J trimming: 4 bases; junction bases outside the gene matches: 5. The DNA for the CDR3 is TGTGCCATCAGTGAGTCTTCAGGGGGGAGCACTGAAGCTTTCTTT. Translated: CAISESSGGSTEAFF.

V usage is TRBV5-4 and J usage is TRBJ1-4, with D hard to call. Germline lookup yields CDR1 SGHNT and CDR2 YYREEE (reference sequence). V was clipped by 4 bases and J by 2 bases, with 18 bases between them. The CDR3 runs to 17 residues. As DNA, the CDR3 is TGTGCCAGCAGCCCGGCCGGTGGACTGGCGACTAATGAAAAACTGTTTTTT. The encoded protein is CASSPAGGLATNEKLFF. The variable domain in full, with the rest retrieved from reference TRBV5-4 and TRBJ1-4, is ETGVTQSPTHLIKTRGQQVTLRCSSQSGHNTVSWYQQALGQGPQFIFQYYREEENGRGNFPPRFSGLQFPNYSSELNVNALELDDSALYLCASSPAGGLATNEKLFFGSGTQLSVL.

This clone was picked up a small number of times. The chain is built from TRBV5-4 and TRBJ2-3; 7 nucleotides align to TRBD1. The CDR3 is 15 amino acids. V dropped 2 bases and J dropped 5; count of bases not matched to a gene: 8. CDR1 and CDR2 from the germline V gene are SGHNT and YYREEE (reference sequence). The CDR3, as DNA: TGTGCCAGCAGCTTCAAGAAGGGGGCGGAAGATACGCAGTATTTT. Protein sequence: CASSFKKGAEDTQYF.

This clone was counted only a few times. The chain employs TRBV2 and TRBJ1-3; no firm D call. V was cut by 4 bases and J by 0 bases, with 7 bases left in between. This CDR3 is 14 amino acids long. CDR1 and CDR2 (germline): SNHLY, FYNNEI. CDR3 loop: CASSVDFSGNTIYF. The CDR3 coding sequence is TGTGCCAGCAGTGTGGACTTCTCTGGAAACACCATATATTTT.

This clone turned up a few times. The chain uses TRBV10-3 and TRBJ1-5, with 8 positions matching TRBD1. This CDR3 region has 13 residues. The V gene's germline CDR1 is ENHRY and CDR2 SYGVKD. Trimming took 10 bases from V and 6 from J; bases not matched to a gene: 8. CDR3 nucleotide sequence: TGTGCCACAACAGGGGGAAATGGTCAGCCCCAGCATTTT. Its translation is CATTGGNGQPQHF.

This sequence joins TRBV5-6 and TRBJ2-7, with D possibly TRBD1 on 6 matching bases. Trimming removed 2 bases from V and 2 bases from J, with 14 bases in between. The CDR3 is made up of 15 amino acids. Per the germline V gene, CDR1 is SGHDT and CDR2 is YYEEEE. CDR3 sequence reads: CASSFNIKGAYEQYF. The CDR3 DNA is TGTGCCAGCAGCTTTAATATCAAGGGGGCCTACGAGCAGTACTTC.

This sequence joins TRBV7-3 and TRBJ2-7; D is tentatively TRBD1 or TRBD2 (5 bases each). Germline V gene data show CDR1 as SGHTA and CDR2 as FQGTGA. Trimming removed 2 bases from V and 3 bases from J, with 17 bases in between. This CDR3 comprises 16 residues. The CDR3 sequence is CASSLGIGGAGYEQYF. For the CDR3, the DNA is TGTGCCAGCAGCTTAGGGATTGGGGGTGCGGGCTACGAGCAGTACTTC.

The CDR3 reads CASGFTPKGQLQGELFF. The CDR3 coding sequence is TGTGCTAGTGGTTTCACTCCGAAGGGACAGCTTCAAGGGGAGCTGTTTTTT. J is TRBJ2-2 and V is TRBV12-5, with 7 bases that match TRBD1. The CDR3 is made up of 17 amino acids. Germline CDR1 and CDR2: LGHNT and FRNRAP. The ends lost 3 bases at V and 8 bases at J; junction bases unmatched: 15.

For the CDR3, the DNA is TGTGCCAGCAGCACGGGACAGAAAGAGACCCAGTACTTC. Translating gives CASSTGQKETQYF. The rearrangement uses TRBV7-2 and TRBJ2-5; 7 positions agree with TRBD1. V shed 5 bases, J shed 3 bases, and the junction held 3 bases outside the gene matches. This CDR3 has 13 residues. Germline V CDR1 and CDR2: SGHTA, FQGNSA.

The chain employs TRBV10-3 and TRBJ1-6, with 9 bases aligning to TRBD1. The germline V gene encodes CDR1 ENHRY and CDR2 SYGVKD. Trimming removed 0 bases from V and 5 bases from J; junction bases left unmatched: 2. The CDR3 has 16 residues. The DNA for the CDR3 is TGTGCCATCAGTGAGTCGGGACAGGGTAATAATTCACCCCTCCACTTT. Translating it yields CAISESGQGNNSPLHF.

To note about this clone: The same CDR3 also results from other DNA sequences found in this sample. This rearrangement joins TRBV18 to TRBJ2-1, with D maybe TRBD2 (5 bases). This CDR3 spans 14 amino acids. V lost 6 bases and J lost 3, with 12 bases in between. CDR1 is KGHSH, CDR2 LQKENI, per germline. The CDR3 region has the DNA TGTGCCAGCTCCCCCCGGGGTGACTACAATGAGCAGTTCTTC. Residues: CASSPRGDYNEQFF.